Shown below are 20 T cell receptor beta chains from a single sample sequenced in a study of blood T cell repertoires in COVID-19. This table comes from immunoSEQ multiplex PCR, and its TCRdb copy is limited to in-frame clones, with some not included. The sample carries 70,000 to 90,000 clones, 80% to 95% recorded once. The material sequenced was peripheral blood. The receptor source for this set is a human donor in a cohort sampled during active COVID-19.

The chain has TRBV28 and TRBJ2-5, with a tentative D call TRBD2 (5 bases). Trimming pared 4 bases from V and 5 bases from J, leaving 17 bases between. CDR1 is MDHEN and CDR2 is SYDVKM in the germline V gene. The CDR3 spans 15 residues. In DNA, the CDR3 is TGTGCCAGCAGTTCAGGCGGGTGGGCGGTGGAGACCCAGTACTTC. Its protein is CASSSGGWAVETQYF.

The V call is TRBV7-6, the J call TRBJ2-1, with 9 positions matching TRBD1. Trimming removed 6 bases from V and 9 bases from J; junction bases left unmatched: 6. In germline, CDR1 is SGHVS, CDR2 FNYEAQ. This CDR3 is built from 13 residues. CDR3 DNA sequence: TGTGCCAGCAGTGATACAGGGGGCAGTGAGCAGTTCTTC. Protein sequence: CASSDTGGSEQFF.

V and J are TRBV9 and TRBJ2-7, with D possibly TRBD1 on 6 matching bases. The V end was cut by 4 bases, the J end by 2 bases, with 13 bases between. CDR1 SGDLS and CDR2 YYNGEE come from the germline V gene. This CDR3 contains 14 residues. The CDR3 coding sequence is TGTGCCAGCAGCCCAAAGGACAGTGCCTACGAGCAGTACTTC. As protein: CASSPKDSAYEQYF. Drawing the rest from reference TRBV9 and TRBJ2-7, the complete variable domain is DSGVTQTPKHLITATGQRVTLRCSPRSGDLSVYWYQQSLDQGLQFLIQYYNGEERAKGNILERFSAQQFPDLHSELNLSSLELGDSALYFCASSPKDSAYEQYFGPGTRLTVT.

The chain is built from TRBV5-1 and TRBJ1-1; TRBD1 aligns across 9 bases. V dropped 3 bases and J dropped 5; count of bases not matched to a gene: 5. CDR1 is SGHRS and CDR2 is YFSETQ in the germline V gene. The CDR3 extends over 14 amino acids. The CDR3 loop is CASSSQGAGTEAFF. CDR3 nucleotide sequence: TGCGCCAGCAGCTCACAGGGGGCAGGAACTGAAGCTTTCTTT.

The rearrangement links TRBV5-1 to TRBJ2-5, with TRBD2 matching 9 bases. The CDR3 sequence is 17 residues long. V was pared by 0 bases and J by 5 bases, with 11 bases of the junction left unmatched. Germline V gives CDR1 SGHRS, CDR2 YFSETQ. CDR3 sequence (DNA): TGCGCCAGCAGCTTGGACCCGCGGGACAGCGGGGGGGAGACCCAGTACTTC. Translating gives CASSLDPRDSGGETQYF.

The chain recombines TRBV5-4 with TRBJ2-3; the match to TRBD2 covers 12 bases. The CDR3 totals 16 residues. The J segment lost 2 bases and the V segment lost 5 bases, leaving 6 bases of the junction unmatched. Germline V CDR1 and CDR2: SGHNT, YYREEE (reference sequence). CDR3 protein: CASRFRTSGNTDTQYF. The CDR3 DNA reads TGTGCCAGCAGATTTAGGACTAGCGGGAACACAGATACGCAGTATTTT.

The chain couples TRBV27 to TRBJ1-1; no reliable D call. This CDR3 has 14 residues. The germline V and J ends were trimmed by 3 bases and 4 bases, with 12 bases remaining between them. From germline, CDR1 is MNHEY and CDR2 SMNVEV (reference sequence). CDR3 loop: CASSFRARGTEAFF. In nucleotides, the CDR3 is TGTGCCAGCAGTTTTAGGGCACGGGGCACTGAAGCTTTCTTT.

The rearrangement uses TRBV10-3 and TRBJ1-2, with D perhaps matching TRBD1 (5 bases). CDR3 length: 14 amino acids. The germline V gene encodes CDR1 ENHRY and CDR2 SYGVKD. V was trimmed by 8 bases and J by 3 bases, leaving 16 bases between them. The DNA of the CDR3 is TGTGCCATCTGGGAGGGACCTGGGGACTATGGCTACACCTTC. This codes for CAIWEGPGDYGYTF.

CDR3 DNA: TGTGCCAGCAGCACGAGGGACAGGGCGGTAAACACTGAAGCTTTCTTT. Translated: CASSTRDRAVNTEAFF. The chain uses TRBV9 and TRBJ1-1; the match to TRBD1 covers 9 bases. The germline V gene has CDR1 SGDLS and CDR2 YYNGEE. The V gene end was trimmed by 4 bases and the J gene end by 2 bases; junction bases not matched to a gene: 9. The CDR3 is 16 amino acids.

The gene calls are TRBV6-2 or TRBV6-3 and TRBJ2-5; TRBD2 agrees at 8 bases. V shed 0 bases, J shed 5 bases, and the junction held 11 bases outside the gene matches. This CDR3 has 17 amino acids. Looked up from germline, CDR1 is MNHEY and CDR2 is SVGEGT. The CDR3 is CASSYSAGGGASETQYF. The CDR3 nucleotides read TGTGCCAGCAGTTACTCGGCCGGGGGGGGCGCATCGGAGACCCAGTACTTC.

V is TRBV15 and J is TRBJ1-1; 11 bases line up with TRBD1. CDR1 is LNHNV, CDR2 YYDKDF, per germline (reference sequence). There are 15 residues in the CDR3. Losses at the gene ends were 3 bases for V and 3 bases for J; bases not matched to a gene: 3. The CDR3 region has the DNA TGTGCCACCAGCAGGGACAGGGGGCTGGACACTGAAGCTTTCTTT. Translation: CATSRDRGLDTEAFF.

The V and J genes are TRBV18 and TRBJ2-1; D remains unclear. V lost 3 bases and J lost 0, with 12 bases in between. This CDR3 spans 16 amino acids. The germline gives CDR1 KGHSH, CDR2 LQKENI. The CDR3 sequence is CASSPGILYSYNEQFF. CDR3 DNA: TGTGCCAGCTCACCGGGCATTCTCTACTCCTACAATGAGCAGTTCTTC.

A single count supports this clone. This chain connects TRBV19 to TRBJ1-5, with a possible D match to TRBD1 (5 bases). This CDR3 spans 12 amino acids. Germline CDR1 is LNHDA and CDR2 is SQIVND (reference sequence). The V gene lost 8 bases and the J gene lost 9 bases, with 14 bases spanning the gap. The CDR3 loop is CASRQSIGPQHF. The DNA of the CDR3 is TGTGCCAGTCGACAGAGCATAGGGCCCCAGCATTTT.

The CDR3 DNA follows: TGTGCCTGGACCCCCCAGGGGGCGACCAAAAACATTCAGTACTTC. Amino acids: CAWTPQGATKNIQYF. V and J are TRBV30 and TRBJ2-4; 8 bases align to TRBD1. The length of the CDR3 is 15 residues. The V gene's germline CDR1 is GTSNPN and CDR2 SVGIG (reference sequence). After removal of 4 bases from V and 2 bases from J, the junction contained 7 bases not matched to a gene.

The chain employs TRBV27 and TRBJ1-2; perhaps TRBD1 as D (5 bases). Germline V gene lookup returns CDR1 MNHEY and CDR2 SMNVEV (reference sequence). Trimming removed 2 bases at V and 8 bases at J, with 18 bases between. This CDR3 is built from 15 residues. CDR3 protein: CASSLMGTSREGYTF. In nucleotides, the CDR3 is TGTGCCAGCAGTTTAATGGGGACGTCCCGGGAGGGCTACACCTTC.

This sequence joins TRBV5-4 and TRBJ1-1; maybe TRBD1 (5 bases). This CDR3 is built from 17 residues. Looked up from germline, CDR1 is SGHNT and CDR2 is YYREEE (reference sequence). V lost 0 bases and J 1 base, leaving 16 bases between the germline ends. The CDR3: CASSLVSHRHSNTEAFF. For the CDR3, the DNA is TGTGCCAGCAGCTTGGTATCCCACAGGCACTCGAACACTGAAGCTTTCTTT.

This chain joins TRBV12-5 and TRBJ2-3, with D perhaps TRBD2 (6 bases). The germline V gene has CDR1 LGHNT and CDR2 FRNRAP. Trimming removed 0 bases at V and 4 bases at J, with 20 bases between. The CDR3 consists of 18 residues. The chain's CDR3 is CASGLVLMTSTDPDTQYF. The CDR3 region has the DNA TGTGCTAGTGGTTTGGTACTTATGACTAGTACTGACCCAGATACGCAGTATTTT.

V usage is TRBV28 and J usage is TRBJ2-3; D is unresolved. In germline, CDR1 is MDHEN, CDR2 SYDVKM. The V and J ends lost 4 bases and 2 bases respectively, with 7 bases between them. This CDR3 region has 13 residues. The chain's CDR3 is CASSSQHTDTQYF. CDR3 DNA sequence: TGTGCCAGCAGTTCACAGCACACAGATACGCAGTATTTT.

V gene TRBV14 combines with J gene TRBJ2-4, with TRBD1 identical over 11 bases. Unmatched junction bases numbered 14, after V lost 4 bases and J lost 0 bases. Germline values: CDR1 SGHDN, CDR2 FVKESK. The CDR3 has 20 amino acids. The CDR3 spells CASSLRTGGVGTVAKNIQYF. The DNA of the CDR3 is TGTGCCAGCAGCCTACGGACAGGGGGCGTAGGAACGGTAGCCAAAAACATTCAGTACTTC.

The chain is built from TRBV7-9 and TRBJ1-3, with TRBD1 matching 8 bases. Germline-derived CDR1 and CDR2 are SEHNR and FQNEAQ (reference sequence). The J segment lost 5 bases and the V segment lost 5 bases, leaving 8 bases of the junction unmatched. This CDR3 has 15 amino acids. The CDR3 spells CASSPPGTGRNTIYF. CDR3 coding DNA: TGTGCCAGCAGCCCCCCTGGGACAGGTAGAAACACCATATATTTT.